What follows are 17 T cell receptor beta chains derived from one specimen sequenced in a study of blood T cell repertoires in COVID-19. TCRdb's copy holds only in-frame clones and misses some; the assay was immunoSEQ multiplex PCR. In the table there are 99,000 or so clones, 88% of which are singletons. The sample taken for sequencing was peripheral blood. The receptors come from a man aged 50-60 years with COVID-19, enrolled during active disease.

This clone was picked up one time. The V and J genes are TRBV2 and TRBJ2-2, with TRBD1 as a possible D gene (5 bases). The germline gives CDR1 SNHLY, CDR2 FYNNEI. The CDR3 runs 14 residues. Between the trimmed V and J ends, which lost 7 bases and 5 bases, there was a span of 14 bases. The DNA of the CDR3 is TGTGCCAGCATGGGTGGGGCTTGGACCGGGGAGCTGTTTTTT. Its protein is CASMGGAWTGELFF.

The chain employs TRBV5-1 and TRBJ2-3, with D perhaps matching TRBD2 (6 bases). The CDR3 totals 12 residues. Per germline, CDR1 SGHRS and CDR2 YFSETQ. Trimming removed 3 bases from V and 7 bases from J, with 9 bases in between. CDR3 nucleotide sequence: TGCGCCAGCAGCTGGGACTTTAATACGCAGTATTTT. Translating gives CASSWDFNTQYF.

The rearrangement joins TRBV18 to TRBJ2-5; tentative D call: TRBD2 (6 bases). Germline V lookup: CDR1 KGHSH, CDR2 LQKENI. V lost 10 bases to trimming and J lost 1 base, with 19 bases between them. The CDR3 is made up of 15 amino acids. The DNA for the CDR3 is TGTGCCACCAGGTGGGGGACCGGGAGCCAAGAGACCCAGTACTTC. Its translation is CATRWGTGSQETQYF.

The gene calls are TRBV2 and TRBJ1-5; tentatively, D is TRBD1 (5 bases). Germline-derived CDR1 and CDR2 are SNHLY and FYNNEI. CDR3 length equals 14 residues. The V end was cut by 9 bases, the J end by 3 bases, with 15 bases between. CDR3 in DNA: TGTGCCAGTTCTGGGGCAGACCTCAATCAGCCCCAGCATTTT. Translating it yields CASSGADLNQPQHF.

The chain recombines TRBV7-9 with TRBJ2-3; TRBD2 agrees at 10 bases. The V gene end was trimmed by 0 bases and the J gene end by 5 bases; junction bases not matched to a gene: 11. CDR1 and CDR2 from the germline V gene are SEHNR and FQNEAQ (reference sequence). The CDR3 sequence is 18 residues long. CDR3 region: CASSLALYTTSGEDTQYF. The DNA of the CDR3 is TGTGCCAGCAGCTTAGCGCTTTATACCACTAGCGGGGAAGATACGCAGTATTTT.

This clone was seen a few times. CDR3 region: CASSPSGGGTDTQYF. DNA of the CDR3: TGTGCCAGCAGCCCTAGCGGGGGGGGGACAGATACGCAGTATTTT. The genes are TRBV7-8 and TRBJ2-3; TRBD2 agrees at 12 bases. With V trimmed by 5 bases and J by 3 bases, 3 bases remained unmatched. In germline, CDR1 is SGHVS, CDR2 FQNEAQ. The CDR3 has 15 amino acids.

This rearrangement joins TRBV6-5 to TRBJ1-5; TRBD1 matches 8 bases. CDR1 is MNHEY and CDR2 is SVGAGI in the germline V gene. CDR3 length: 14 residues. The trim removed 0 bases at V and 7 bases at J, leaving 2 bases unmatched. In DNA form, the CDR3 reads TGTGCCAGCAGTTACTCCAGGGGGCACCAGCCCCAGCATTTT. Translating it yields CASSYSRGHQPQHF.

This clone was counted only a few times. This rearrangement joins TRBV10-2 to TRBJ1-2; 10 nucleotides agree with TRBD1. With 7 bases clipped from V and 5 bases from J, the junction kept 7 bases outside the gene matches. CDR1 and CDR2 (germline): WSHSY, SAAADI. The CDR3 consists of 14 residues. The chain's CDR3 is CASKQTGGDYGYTF. In DNA form, the CDR3 reads TGCGCCAGCAAACAGACAGGGGGCGATTATGGCTACACCTTC.

The chain is built from TRBV7-9 and TRBJ2-1, with 11 bases identical to TRBD2. The V and J ends lost 3 bases and 4 bases, in that order; junction bases with no gene match: 2. Germline lookup yields CDR1 SEHNR and CDR2 FQNEAQ (reference sequence). The CDR3 spans 15 residues. CDR3 sequence (DNA): TGTGCCAGCAGCTTGGGACTAGCGGCATACAATGAGCAGTTCTTC. This codes for CASSLGLAAYNEQFF.

This clone was detected a few times. The chain employs TRBV7-9 and TRBJ1-6; TRBD1 agrees at 9 bases. V gave up 4 bases and J gave up 13 bases; unmatched junction bases: 8. In germline, CDR1 is SEHNR, CDR2 FQNEAQ (reference sequence). The CDR3 has 14 amino acids. CDR3: CASSSSPGQGPLHF. The CDR3 nucleotides are TGTGCCAGCAGCTCTAGTCCGGGACAGGGTCCCCTCCACTTT. The complete variable domain, with remaining parts taken from reference TRBV7-9 and TRBJ1-6, reads DTGVSQNPRHKITKRGQNVTFRCDPISEHNRLYWYRQTLGQGPEFLTYFQNEAQLEKSRLLSDRFSAERPKGSFSTLEIQRTEQGDSAMYLCASSSSPGQGPLHFGNGTRLTVT.

This clone showed up just once. The chain employs TRBV6-5 and TRBJ1-2, with TRBD1 matching 7 bases. Trimming at V came to 6 bases and at J to 7 bases, leaving 8 bases not matched to a gene. The germline CDR1 and CDR2 sequences are MNHEY and SVGAGI. This CDR3 is built from 13 residues. The CDR3 region is CASRLTGSRGYTF. CDR3 DNA sequence: TGTGCCAGCAGACTGACAGGGTCGCGTGGCTACACCTTC.

The chain links TRBV19 to TRBJ1-5, with 8 bases aligning to TRBD1. Germline CDR1 LNHDA, CDR2 SQIVND (reference sequence). This CDR3 spans 16 amino acids. The V and J ends lost 1 base and 1 base, in that order; junction bases with no gene match: 3. In DNA form, the CDR3 reads TGTGCCAGTAGTATAGCAGGGGGCGAGAGCAATCAGCCCCAGCATTTT. This gives the protein CASSIAGGESNQPQHF.

This chain joins TRBV29-1 and TRBJ2-4; no definite D call. Per germline, CDR1 SQVTM and CDR2 ANQGSEA. There are 13 residues in the CDR3. The V end was cut by 4 bases, the J end by 1 base, with 8 bases between. The CDR3 reads CSVGEAAKNIQYF. The CDR3 DNA sequence: TGCAGCGTTGGTGAAGCCGCCAAAAACATTCAGTACTTC. The full variable domain, with the rest looked up from reference TRBV29-1 and TRBJ2-4, is SAVISQKPSRDICQRGTSLTIQCQVDSQVTMMFWYRQQPGQSLTLIATANQGSEATYESGFVIDKFPISRPNLTFSTLTVSNMSPEDSSIYLCSVGEAAKNIQYFGAGTRLSVL.

The chain couples TRBV6-5 to TRBJ1-2; D may be TRBD1 (6 bases). Germline loops: CDR1 MNHEY, CDR2 SVGAGI. CDR3 length: 16 amino acids. The ends were cut back, 4 bases at V and 0 bases at J, with 15 bases in the middle. The CDR3 coding sequence is TGTGCCAGCAGTTCGACAGGATTCTTCACTAACTATGGCTACACCTTC. It is translated as CASSSTGFFTNYGYTF.

J is TRBJ1-2 and V is TRBV6-5, with 9 nucleotides matching TRBD1. Germline loops: CDR1 MNHEY, CDR2 SVGAGI. Trimming cost V 5 bases and J 3 bases; bases outside gene matches: 7. CDR3 length: 15 amino acids. The CDR3 loop reads CASSPRTGAYYGYTF. As DNA, the CDR3 is TGTGCCAGCAGTCCCCGGACAGGGGCCTACTATGGCTACACCTTC.

This rearrangement joins TRBV7-9 to TRBJ1-4; D gene ambiguous. The CDR3 runs 14 residues. The V end lost 5 bases, the J end lost 0 bases, and 7 bases lay between the germline ends. Germline V gives CDR1 SEHNR, CDR2 FQNEAQ (reference sequence). The CDR3 DNA reads TGTGCCAGCAGCCCCGGGGCAACTAATGAAAAACTGTTTTTT. Residues: CASSPGATNEKLFF.

This clone was observed a few times. This chain uses TRBV3-1 (or the pseudogene TRBV3-2) with TRBJ1-2, with a weak D call TRBD1 (6 bases). V was pared by 0 bases and J by 4 bases, with 12 bases between. The CDR3 runs to 15 residues. Germline CDR1 LGHDT, CDR2 YNNKEL (reference sequence). Here the CDR3 reads CASSQEFKGVYGYTF. The CDR3 DNA reads TGTGCCAGCAGCCAAGAATTCAAGGGGGTCTATGGCTACACCTTC.